This paragraph reports one TCR beta chain. Antigen specificity is unknown. Unique molecular identifiers were present on cDNA, and template switching added a universal primer site. Using its own MiXCR run on the 5' RACE reads, TCRdb lists one record per CDR3 protein. The table has about 810,000 distinct CDR3 sequences, 9% to 15% seen once. These data come from a study of identical twins. Study conclusions and caveats: Cord blood's abundant beta clonotypes had fewer insertions, unlike memory repertoires.

The sample was also linked to a second study, of yellow fever vaccine responses in identical twins.

This sequence was found in a young woman in good health. The material sequenced was PBMCs.

The CDR3: CASSPSTGYRQPQHF. The CDR3 DNA is TGCGCCAGCAGTCCCTCGACAGGGTACCGGCAGCCCCAGCATTTT. This sequence joins TRBV10-2 and TRBJ1-5, with 7 bases matching TRBD1. V shed 5 bases and J 7 bases; nucleotides not matched to a gene: 11. This CDR3 is 15 amino acids long. CDR1 WSHSY and CDR2 SAAADI come from the germline V gene.